This TCR beta chain appears in the sequencing data of a study of OX40 agonist ivuxolimab in advanced cancers. Study-level background: The diagnoses of dose-escalation patients were hepatocellular carcinoma, melanoma, renal cell or head and neck cancer. Previous treatment with anti-PD-1, anti-PD-L1 or anti-CTLA-4 therapy was allowed; 40% had received some.

Excluded were patients having autoimmune disease history or systemic immunosuppression. This table comes from immunoSEQ multiplex PCR, and its TCRdb copy is limited to in-frame clones, with some not included. The sample records roughly 96,000 clones, roughly 80% being singletons. The V gene end was trimmed by 4 bases and the J gene end by 8 bases; junction bases not matched to a gene: 7. The CDR3 covers 14 residues. Germline V gives CDR1 ENHRY, CDR2 SYGVKD. Broader study findings: Part of the nonresponder group also had normalized T-cell clonal expansion that was low.

This clone showed up just once. As yet, its antigen is unknown. The chain carries TRBV10-3 and TRBJ2-1, with 8 bases matching TRBD2. The source was CD4+ or CD8+ T cells sorted from blood, collected in a trial of the OX40 agonist ivuxolimab. The TCR was taken from an adult with an advanced solid tumor such as melanoma, head and neck, liver or kidney cancer. This CDR3 reads CAISGAGGSDEQFF. The CDR3 region has the DNA TGTGCCATCAGTGGGGCGGGAGGATCAGATGAGCAGTTCTTC.